The rows below give T cell receptor beta chains drawn from one sample of a study of OX40 agonist ivuxolimab in advanced cancers. TCRdb keeps only in-frame clones here, not all; method: immunoSEQ multiplex PCR. Found here are tens of thousands of clones, roughly 90% of them singletons; the top ten hold over 8%. The sample here was CD4+ or CD8+ T cells sorted from blood, taken in a trial of the OX40 agonist ivuxolimab. Source of these receptors: an adult with an advanced solid tumor such as melanoma, head and neck, liver or kidney cancer. The CDR3 runs from the conserved cysteine through the conserved F or W. A D gene is named only where the DNA matches it firmly. The size field is filled for only some rows; it gives once, few, many or a size class.

>TRBJ2-3|TRBV2|TRBD2|15|NA
CASSGTSGGADTQYF
TGTGCCAGCAGTGGGACTAGCGGTGGGGCAGATACGCAGTATTTT
>TRBJ2-7|TRBV29-1|NA|13|NA
CSAAMTAYYEQYF
TGCAGCGCTGCCATGACAGCCTACTACGAGCAGTACTTC
>TRBJ2-3|TRBV2|TRBD1|16|NA
CASSWMTGGLTDTQYF
TGTGCCAGCAGTTGGATGACAGGGGGCCTGACAGATACGCAGTATTTT
>TRBJ1-2|TRBV18|TRBD1|15|NA
CASSAGQGVGDGYTF
TGTGCCAGCTCAGCGGGACAGGGGGTAGGTGATGGCTACACCTTC
>TRBJ1-4|TRBV5-1|NA|13|NA
CASRPDGIFELFF
TGCGCCAGCAGACCGGACGGAATATTTGAACTGTTTTTT
>TRBJ2-7|TRBV29-1|NA|14|NA
CSVGGGGYPYEQYF
TGCAGCGTTGGAGGTGGGGGGTATCCCTACGAGCAGTACTTC
>TRBJ2-2|TRBV11-2|TRBD2|17|once
CASSRGTSGIETGELFF
TGTGCCAGCAGCCGAGGGACTAGCGGGATCGAGACCGGGGAGCTGTTTTTT
>TRBJ1-5|TRBV5-4|NA|13|NA
CASSFGRNQPQHF
TGTGCCAGCAGCTTTGGCCGAAATCAGCCCCAGCATTTT
>TRBJ2-7|TRBV5-6|TRBD1|15|NA
CASSRDLRGHHEQYF
TGTGCCAGCAGCCGTGATCTCAGGGGGCACCACGAGCAGTACTTC
>TRBJ2-3|TRBV25-1|NA|14|NA
CASSEWGSTDTQYF
TGTGCCAGCAGTGAATGGGGCAGCACAGATACGCAGTATTTT
>TRBJ2-1|TRBV6-1|NA|16|NA
CASSELVQSPYNEQFF
TGTGCCAGCAGTGAATTGGTACAAAGTCCCTACAATGAGCAGTTCTTC
>TRBJ2-7|TRBV10-3|NA|18|NA
CAISEMGPFTTYLGEQYF
TGTGCCATCAGTGAGATGGGACCATTCACCACGTATCTTGGGGAGCAGTACTTC
>TRBJ1-2|TRBV10-3|TRBD1|15|NA
CAITPDRDSFYGYTF
TGTGCCATCACTCCCGACCGGGACAGCTTCTATGGCTACACCTTC
>TRBJ2-7|TRBV10-3|TRBD1|14|NA
CAIRQTGGPHEQYF
TGTGCCATCAGACAAACAGGGGGCCCACACGAGCAGTACTTC
>TRBJ2-7|TRBV14|NA|13|NA
CASSQDIPNEQYF
TGTGCCAGCAGCCAAGATATCCCCAACGAGCAGTACTTC
>TRBJ1-2|TRBV10-2|NA|13|NA
CASSVPGSYGYTF
TGCGCCAGCAGTGTCCCAGGGAGCTATGGCTACACCTTC
>TRBJ2-1|TRBV10-3|TRBD2|11|NA
CSCGSYNEQFF
TGCAGCTGCGGGAGTTACAATGAGCAGTTCTTC